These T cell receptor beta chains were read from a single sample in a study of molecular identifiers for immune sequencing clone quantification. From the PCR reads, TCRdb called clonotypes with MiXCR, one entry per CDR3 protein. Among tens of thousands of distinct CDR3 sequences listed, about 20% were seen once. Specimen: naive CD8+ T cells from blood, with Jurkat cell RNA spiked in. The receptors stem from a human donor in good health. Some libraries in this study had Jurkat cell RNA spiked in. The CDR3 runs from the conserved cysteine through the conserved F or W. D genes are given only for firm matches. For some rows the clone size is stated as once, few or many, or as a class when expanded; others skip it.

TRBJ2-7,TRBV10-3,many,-,CAISESVEGRLSYEQYF,TGTGCCATCAGTGAGTCCGTGGAGGGTAGATTATCCTACGAGCAGTACTTC
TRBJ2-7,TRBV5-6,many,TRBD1,CASSLAVGQVSYEQYF,TGTGCCAGCAGCTTGGCCGTTGGACAGGTCTCCTACGAGCAGTACTTC
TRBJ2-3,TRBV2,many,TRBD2,CASRAGTSGIMDTQYF,TGTGCCAGCAGGGCCGGGACTAGCGGGATTATGGATACGCAGTATTTT
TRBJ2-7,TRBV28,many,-,CASSPGRATLEEYF,TGTGCCAGCAGTCCTGGAAGAGCGACCCTCGAGGAGTACTTC
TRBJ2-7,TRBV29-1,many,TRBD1,CSAQGDHSYEQYF,TGCAGCGCCCAGGGGGACCACTCCTACGAGCAGTACTTC
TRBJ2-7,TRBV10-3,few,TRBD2,CAISVSGRNEQYF,TGTGCCATCAGTGTTAGCGGGAGGAACGAGCAGTACTTC
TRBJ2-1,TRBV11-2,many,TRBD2,CASSEGLADGYEQFF,TGTGCCAGCAGCGAGGGACTAGCTGACGGGTATGAGCAGTTCTTC
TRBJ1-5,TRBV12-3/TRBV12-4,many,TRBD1,CASSPPGGAGQPQHF,TGTGCCAGCAGTCCCCCAGGGGGCGCAGGTCAGCCCCAGCATTTT
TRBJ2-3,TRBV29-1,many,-,CSVEDLVLTQYF,TGCAGCGTTGAGGACCTGGTTTTAACGCAGTATTTT
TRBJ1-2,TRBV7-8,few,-,CASSLYLDTNYGYTF,TGTGCCAGCAGCTTATATTTGGACACTAACTATGGCTACACCTTC
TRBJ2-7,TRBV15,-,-,CATSQVGTAYEQYF,TGTGCCACCAGCCAGGTGGGGACGGCCTACGAGCAGTACTTC
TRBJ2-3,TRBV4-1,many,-,CASSQEVPGVADTQYF,TGCGCCAGCAGCCAAGAGGTACCGGGAGTGGCAGATACGCAGTATTTT
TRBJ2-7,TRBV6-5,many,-,CASSYSSLGSYEQYF,TGTGCCAGCAGTTACTCGAGTTTAGGGAGCTACGAGCAGTACTTC
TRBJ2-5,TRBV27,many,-,CASSLVNVNGPETQYF,TGTGCCAGCAGTTTAGTAAATGTTAACGGCCCGGAGACCCAGTACTTC
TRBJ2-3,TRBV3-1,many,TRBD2,CASATSGRDTQYF,TGTGCCAGCGCCACTAGCGGGAGAGATACGCAGTATTTT
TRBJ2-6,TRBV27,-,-,CASSLSPGAPSGANVLTF,TGTGCCAGCAGCTTATCTCCGGGGGCCCCCTCTGGGGCCAACGTCCTGACTTTC
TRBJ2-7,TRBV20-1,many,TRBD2,CSARDLAGDSYEQYF,TGCAGTGCTAGAGATCTAGCGGGGGATTCCTACGAGCAGTACTTC
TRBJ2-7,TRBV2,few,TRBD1,CASSATNRGLEQYF,TGTGCCAGCAGCGCTACGAACAGGGGGCTCGAGCAGTACTTC
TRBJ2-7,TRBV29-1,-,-,CSVILAGEQYF,TGCAGCGTTATCCTAGCAGGCGAGCAGTACTTC
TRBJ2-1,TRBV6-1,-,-,CASSVLRGVPYNEQFF,TGTGCCAGCAGTGTACTCAGGGGAGTCCCCTACAATGAGCAGTTCTTC
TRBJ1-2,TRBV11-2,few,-,CASSSPMAGGYTF,TGTGCCAGCAGCTCCCCCATGGCGGGGGGCTACACCTTC
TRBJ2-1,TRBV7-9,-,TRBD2,CASSLGGRGAYNGQFF,TGTGCCAGCAGCTTAGGAGGGAGGGGTGCCTACAATGGGCAGTTCTTC
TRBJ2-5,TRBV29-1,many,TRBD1,CSSRDRGMGHQETQYF,TGCAGCTCCCGGGACAGGGGAATGGGACACCAAGAGACCCAGTACTTC
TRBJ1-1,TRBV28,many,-,CASSFSVAGLNAEAFF,TGTGCCAGCAGTTTTAGCGTCGCGGGGCTGAACGCTGAAGCTTTCTTT
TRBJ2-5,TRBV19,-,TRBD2,CASSITSGSSLGKQETQYF,TGTGCCAGTAGTATCACTAGCGGGAGTTCTTTGGGAAAACAAGAGACCCAGTACTTC
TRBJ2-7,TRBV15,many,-,CATSRDLTPWAEQYF,TGTGCCACCAGCAGAGATCTAACACCCTGGGCCGAGCAGTACTTC
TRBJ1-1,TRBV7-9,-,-,CASSLALGRNTEAFF,TGTGCCAGCAGCTTAGCGCTCGGGAGAAACACTGAAGCTTTCTTT
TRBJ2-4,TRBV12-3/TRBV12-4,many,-,CASSQPGPRAENIQYF,TGTGCCAGCAGTCAACCGGGGCCCCGAGCGGAAAACATTCAGTACTTC
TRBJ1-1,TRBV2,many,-,CASSDVMELEAFF,TGTGCCAGCAGTGATGTTATGGAACTTGAAGCTTTCTTT
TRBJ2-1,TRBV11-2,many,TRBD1,CASSLSAGGQDEQFF,TGTGCCAGCAGCTTATCTGCAGGGGGCCAGGATGAGCAGTTCTTC
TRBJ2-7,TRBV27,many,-,CASSLSGGLVNEQYF,TGTGCCAGCAGTTTATCGGGGGGGCTGGTTAACGAGCAGTACTTC
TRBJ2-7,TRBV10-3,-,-,CATNQDSRYEQYF,TGTGCCACCAACCAGGACAGCCGATACGAGCAGTACTTC
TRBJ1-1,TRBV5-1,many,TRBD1,CASSLRGLNTEAFF,TGCGCCAGCAGCCTCAGGGGGCTGAACACTGAAGCTTTCTTT
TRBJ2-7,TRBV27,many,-,CASSLGGRDEQYF,TGTGCCAGCAGTTTGGGGGGCCGGGACGAGCAGTACTTC
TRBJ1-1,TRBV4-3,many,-,CASSQVKGTEAFF,TGCGCCAGCAGCCAAGTGAAGGGCACAGAAGCTTTCTTT
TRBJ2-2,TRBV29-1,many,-,CSVESGAAPNTGELFF,TGCAGCGTTGAATCCGGGGCGGCCCCGAACACCGGGGAGCTGTTTTTT
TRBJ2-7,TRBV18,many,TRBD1,CASSRTGDYEQYF,TGTGCCAGCTCGAGGACAGGGGACTACGAGCAGTACTTC
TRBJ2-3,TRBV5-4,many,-,CASSSGLGFSTDTQYF,TGTGCCAGCAGCTCCGGCTTAGGGTTTAGCACAGATACGCAGTATTTT
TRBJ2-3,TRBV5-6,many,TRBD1,CASSPGQGSFSQYF,TGTGCCAGCAGCCCGGGACAGGGGTCTTTTTCGCAGTATTTT
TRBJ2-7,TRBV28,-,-,CASSLEQGDSYEQYF,TGTGCCAGCAGTTTAGAACAGGGAGACTCCTACGAGCAGTACTTC
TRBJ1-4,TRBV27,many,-,CASSLDIREKLFF,TGTGCCAGCAGTTTGGACATAAGGGAAAAACTGTTTTTT
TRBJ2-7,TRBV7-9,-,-,CASSPRMAYEQYF,TGTGCCAGCAGCCCTCGGATGGCCTACGAGCAGTACTTC
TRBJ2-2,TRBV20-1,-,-,CSARSDGAPTNTGVLFF,TGCAGTGCTAGATCAGATGGGGCACCTACGAACACCGGGGTGCTGTTTTTT
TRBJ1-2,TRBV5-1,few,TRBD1,CASSLEGTGGLLGTF,TGCGCCAGCAGCTTGGAAGGGACAGGAGGTCTATTAGGGACCTTC
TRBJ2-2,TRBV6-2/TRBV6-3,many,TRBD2,CASSYPLAGTGELFF,TGTGCCAGCAGTTACCCCCTAGCGGGCACCGGGGAGCTGTTTTTT
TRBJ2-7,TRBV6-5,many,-,CASSLLGAAYEQYF,TGTGCCAGCAGTTTATTGGGGGCTGCCTACGAGCAGTACTTC
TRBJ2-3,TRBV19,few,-,CASSTGYLTDTQYF,TGTGCCAGTAGTACAGGGTACCTCACAGATACGCAGTATTTT
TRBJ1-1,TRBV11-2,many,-,CASSPVGQIEAFF,TGTGCCAGCAGCCCCGTGGGGCAAATTGAAGCTTTCTTT
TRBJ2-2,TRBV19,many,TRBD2,CASRIGTRATGELFF,TGTGCCAGTAGGATAGGGACTAGAGCCACCGGGGAGCTGTTTTTT
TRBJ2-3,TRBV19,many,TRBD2,CASSPGTSGVGADTQYF,TGTGCCAGTAGTCCGGGGACTAGCGGGGTCGGTGCAGATACGCAGTATTTT
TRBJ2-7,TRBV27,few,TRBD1,CASSFGTGVFEQYF,TGTGCCAGCAGTTTCGGGACAGGGGTTTTCGAGCAGTACTTC
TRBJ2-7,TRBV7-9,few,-,CASSSLAGAYEQYF,TGTGCCAGCAGCTCCCTTGCTGGCGCCTACGAGCAGTACTTC
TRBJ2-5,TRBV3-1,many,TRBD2,CASSPRTSGQETQYF,TGTGCCAGCAGCCCCCGGACTAGCGGCCAAGAGACCCAGTACTTC
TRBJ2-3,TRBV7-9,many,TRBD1,CASSKLRGSTDTQYF,TGTGCCAGCAGTAAACTCAGGGGGAGTACAGATACGCAGTATTTT
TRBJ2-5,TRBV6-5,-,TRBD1,CASSPPWTGRQETQYF,TGTGCCAGCAGCCCCCCCTGGACAGGCCGCCAAGAGACCCAGTACTTC
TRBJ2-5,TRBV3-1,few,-,CASSQVQEETQYF,TGTGCCAGCAGCCAAGTGCAGGAAGAGACCCAGTACTTC
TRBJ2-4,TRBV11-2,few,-,CASSLGGSSLNIQYF,TGTGCCAGCAGCTTAGGGGGGTCATCCCTCAACATTCAGTACTTC
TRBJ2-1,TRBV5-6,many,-,CASSPIPLRLGYEQFF,TGTGCCAGCAGCCCTATCCCGCTTCGTCTAGGGTATGAGCAGTTCTTC
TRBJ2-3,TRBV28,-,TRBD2,CASRSAGTTSTDTRYF,TGTGCCAGCAGATCAGCCGGGACGACTAGCACAGATACGCGGTATTTT
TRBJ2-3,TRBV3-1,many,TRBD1,CASSQVGQGTDTQYF,TGTGCCAGCAGCCAAGTGGGACAGGGAACAGATACGCAGTATTTT